These 18 T cell receptor beta chains share one sample of origin, sequenced in a study of regulatory T cells in long-lasting Graves disease. The TCR beta library used iRepertoire HTBI primers with Arm-PCR amplification of CDR3. In TCRdb, the multiplex PCR reads were re-called with MiXCR into one record per CDR3 protein. The table has 350,000 to 400,000 distinct CDR3 sequences, roughly a sixth seen once. Time point specified: newly diagnosed GD, antithyroid drugs for less than 3 months. Generation of the TCR library employed RNA extracted from PBMCs. The sample consisted of peripheral blood mononuclear cells (PBMCs), taken at new diagnosis, from a patient treated with antithyroid drugs. The receptors derive from a female donor with Graves disease.

To note about this clonotype: A much larger clone sits a single nucleotide away, making a read error possible. The DNA of the CDR3 is TGTGCCAGCAGCTCGTCCCCTCCGCCGACCACAGATACGCAGTATTTT. Its protein product is CASSSSPPPTTDTQYF. The chain has TRBV7-2 and TRBJ2-3; D is ambiguous. The CDR3 is 16 amino acids. V was shortened by 4 bases and J by 2 bases, with 16 bases between the two germline ends. CDR1 and CDR2 (germline): SGHTA, FQGNSA.

The chain has TRBV7-3 and TRBJ2-5; 8 bases agree with TRBD1. V gave up 6 bases and J gave up 5 bases; unmatched junction bases: 8. There are 14 residues in the CDR3. CDR1 SGHTA and CDR2 FQGTGA come from the germline V gene. CDR3 bases: TGTGCCAGCAGGGCAACAGGGGGTCGGGAGACCCAGTACTTC. Amino acids: CASRATGGRETQYF.

This clonotype occurred many times. This chain uses TRBV29-1 with TRBJ2-2; 11 positions match TRBD2. Germline CDR1 and CDR2: SQVTM and ANQGSEA. After removal of 2 bases from V and 5 bases from J, the junction contained 4 bases not matched to a gene. CDR3 length: 15 residues. The CDR3 region has the DNA TGCAGCGTTGAATTAGCGGGAGGGGGTACCGGGGAGCTGTTTTTT. Protein product: CSVELAGGGTGELFF.

This chain connects TRBV5-1 to TRBJ2-5, with a possible D match to TRBD2 (6 bases). From germline, CDR1 is SGHRS and CDR2 YFSETQ. This CDR3 spans 16 amino acids. The V end was cut by 2 bases, the J end by 1 base, with 15 bases between. The CDR3 loop reads CASSFRGTYRQETQYF. DNA of the CDR3: TGCGCCAGCAGCTTCCGGGGGACCTACCGCCAAGAGACCCAGTACTTC.

This clonotype was seen ten or more times. This chain connects TRBV20-1 to TRBJ1-5, with no clear D. This CDR3 is 14 amino acids long. V shed 3 bases and J shed 2 bases, with 11 bases lying between them. Germline values: CDR1 DFQATT, CDR2 SNEGSKA (reference sequence). DNA of the CDR3: TGCAGTGCTAGGTGGACGGGCGGCAATCAGCCCCAGCATTTT. Its protein product is CSARWTGGNQPQHF.

This clonotype has only a few counts. The chain is built from TRBV27 and TRBJ2-3; the match to TRBD1 covers 9 bases. CDR3 length equals 15 residues. From germline, CDR1 is MNHEY and CDR2 SMNVEV (reference sequence). Germline trimming cut 6 bases from V and 4 bases from J; bases unmatched to any gene: 8. The CDR3 sequence: CASRLTGGPPDTQYF. CDR3 DNA: TGTGCCAGCAGACTTACAGGGGGCCCTCCAGATACGCAGTATTTT.

This clonotype came up many times. The CDR3 nucleotides read TGTGCCACCAGTGATCCAGGGACTAGCCTATACAATGAGCAGTTCTTC. Its translation is CATSDPGTSLYNEQFF. The chain couples TRBV24-1 to TRBJ2-1; TRBD2 matches at 9 bases. Trimming cost V 3 bases and J 4 bases; bases outside gene matches: 6. The CDR3 consists of 16 residues. CDR1 and CDR2 from the germline V gene are KGHDR and SFDVKD.

A few counts support this clonotype. This chain links TRBV6-1 with TRBJ2-1, with 7 bases aligning to TRBD1. V gave up 6 bases and J gave up 4 bases; unmatched junction bases: 6. CDR3 size: 14 residues. Germline CDR1 MNHNS, CDR2 SASEGT. The CDR3 region has the DNA TGTGCCAGCAGCAGACAGGGCCTTTACAATGAGCAGTTCTTC. This gives the protein CASSRQGLYNEQFF.

In this sample, this clonotype turned up many times. This sequence joins TRBV2 and TRBJ2-1; 8 bases agree with TRBD2. CDR3 size: 15 residues. The trim removed 2 bases at V and 7 bases at J, leaving 7 bases unmatched. Germline CDR1 SNHLY, CDR2 FYNNEI. The CDR3 sequence: CASSERGGVMNEQFF. CDR3 nucleotides: TGTGCCAGCAGTGAACGGGGGGGGGTAATGAATGAGCAGTTCTTC.

This clonotype was detected only a few times. The gene calls are TRBV5-6 and TRBJ2-1, with 10 bases that match TRBD1. Germline V gives CDR1 SGHDT, CDR2 YYEEEE. The CDR3 runs to 15 residues. The V and J ends lost 0 bases and 8 bases, in that order; junction bases with no gene match: 5. The CDR3 protein is CASSLVGQGLYEQFF. The CDR3 coding sequence is TGTGCCAGCAGCTTGGTGGGACAGGGGCTTTATGAGCAGTTCTTC. The whole variable domain, filled in from reference TRBV5-6 and TRBJ2-1, reads DAGVTQSPTHLIKTRGQQVTLRCSPKSGHDTVSWYQQALGQGPQFIFQYYEEEERQRGNFPDRFSGHQFPNYSSELNVNALLLGDSALYLCASSLVGQGLYEQFFGPGTRLTVL.

This clonotype was seen at least ten times. The chain combines TRBV5-1 with TRBJ1-4; D remains unclear. V was trimmed by 3 bases and J by 2 bases, leaving 8 bases between them. This CDR3 has 14 residues. Germline loops: CDR1 SGHRS, CDR2 YFSETQ. DNA for the CDR3: TGCGCCAGCAGCTCGACCGGGACTAATGAAAAACTGTTTTTT. Translation gives CASSSTGTNEKLFF. Based on the CDR3 plus reference TRBV5-1 and TRBJ1-4, the full variable domain is KAGVTQTPRYLIKTRGQQVTLSCSPISGHRSVSWYQQTPGQGLQFLFEYFSETQRNKGNFPGRFSGRQFSNSRSEMNVSTLELGDSALYLCASSSTGTNEKLFFGSGTQLSVL.

This chain links TRBV27 with TRBJ2-7; D gene uncertain. Germline CDR1 MNHEY, CDR2 SMNVEV (reference sequence). There are 12 residues in the CDR3. Trimming took 6 bases from V and 6 from J, leaving 12 bases between them. CDR3 amino acids: CASRGAASEQYF. For the CDR3, the DNA is TGTGCCAGCAGAGGCGCAGCCTCCGAGCAGTACTTC.

This clonotype was detected ten times or more. V usage is TRBV28 and J usage is TRBJ1-6; D is perhaps TRBD1 (5 bases). V lost 5 bases and J 5 bases, leaving 10 bases between the germline ends. CDR1 MDHEN and CDR2 SYDVKM come from the germline V gene. The CDR3 is 14 amino acids. Written as DNA, the CDR3 is TGTGCCAGCAGTAGCCTCAGGGATAATTCACCCCTCCACTTT. Residues: CASSSLRDNSPLHF.

This clonotype showed up just once. The chain carries TRBV6-1 and TRBJ1-3, with D unclear. V was trimmed by 6 bases and J by 5 bases, leaving 17 bases between them. The CDR3 covers 15 residues. In germline, CDR1 is MNHNS, CDR2 SASEGT. The chain's CDR3 is CASRHEEKLRNTIYF. The CDR3 coding sequence is TGTGCCAGCAGGCATGAGGAGAAGTTACGAAACACCATATATTTT.

This clonotype was counted at least ten times. The rearrangement joins TRBV6-1 to TRBJ1-2; a possible D gene is TRBD1 (5 bases). Between the trimmed V and J ends, which lost 8 bases and 6 bases, there was a span of 19 bases. Looked up from germline, CDR1 is MNHNS and CDR2 is SASEGT. This CDR3 region has 14 residues. DNA of the CDR3: TGTGCCAGCTGGTCTGACGAGTGGGACCATGGCTACACCTTC. Amino acid sequence: CASWSDEWDHGYTF.

This clonotype was seen only once. A far larger clone is just one base off, so this is likely a read error. V gene TRBV7-2 combines with J gene TRBJ2-1; D remains unclear. The CDR3 length is 12 residues. Germline V gene data show CDR1 as SGHTA and CDR2 as FQGNSA. CDR3 nucleotide sequence: TGTGCCTGCAGCTACCAAAACAATGAGCAGTTCTTC. Its translation is CACSYQNNEQFF. Full variable domain (remainder filled in from reference TRBV7-2 and TRBJ2-1): GAGVSQSPSNKVTEKGKDVELRCDPISGHTALYWYRQSLGQGLEFLIYFQGNSAPDKSGLPSDRFSAERTGGSVSTLTIQRTQQEDSAVYLCACSYQNNEQFFGPGTRLTVL.

This clonotype was detected many times. The chain joins TRBV7-2 to TRBJ1-5, with D possibly TRBD1 on 6 matching bases. V lost 4 bases and J 4 bases, leaving 8 bases between the germline ends. From germline, CDR1 is SGHTA and CDR2 FQGNSA. The CDR3 runs to 13 residues. The CDR3 nucleotides are TGTGCCAGCAGCTCGGGGGCTAATCAGCCCCAGCATTTT. Protein: CASSSGANQPQHF.

This clonotype was detected a few times. The gene calls are TRBV28 and TRBJ2-1; a possible D gene is TRBD1 (6 bases). Germline assignment: CDR1 MDHEN and CDR2 SYDVKM. CDR3 size: 14 residues. Trimming took 5 bases from V and 5 from J, leaving 13 bases between them. This CDR3 is CASSMTGLDNEQFF. The CDR3 DNA sequence: TGTGCCAGCAGTATGACAGGACTTGACAATGAGCAGTTCTTC.